Sequencing of this T cell receptor beta chain was carried out in a study of blood T cells in healthy people across ages. Study-wide findings and caveats: The recorded TCR beta diversity per million T cells decreased in a roughly linear manner with age. Unknown donor CMV status possibly confounded expanded clonotype changes.

V was cut by 0 bases and J by 2 bases, with 6 bases left in between. The CDR3 extends over 14 amino acids. Germline V gives CDR1 MNHEY, CDR2 SMNVEV (reference sequence). Through a sample-barcoded 5' primer and a J-beta primer mix, a second PCR was run for about 6 to 11 cycles. Each CDR3 protein gets one entry after TCRdb re-called the 5' RACE reads with MiXCR. The data contain 790,000 or so distinct CDR3 sequences, just over 55% of them singletons. Drawing of peripheral blood yielded about 10 milliliters from each donor. Total RNA extraction produced at least 5.5 micrograms (per sample) for the study. Points on this clonotype: Antigen: not known.

The clonotype originates from a middle-aged man in good health. The rearrangement joins TRBV27 to TRBJ2-3, with D uncertain. Sequences were obtained from blood. The DNA for the CDR3 is TGTGCCAGCAGTTTATCGGCGGACACAGATACGCAGTATTTT. It specifies CASSLSADTDTQYF.